One T cell receptor (beta chain) is described in this entry. This CDR3 is built from 17 residues. From germline, CDR1 is LNHDA and CDR2 SQIVND (reference sequence). V shed 3 bases, J shed 4 bases, and the junction held 9 bases outside the gene matches. This sample is drawn from a study of blood T cell repertoires in COVID-19. Sequencing used immunoSEQ multiplex PCR; TCRdb keeps in-frame clones, though not all of them. The sample holds around 70,000 clones, roughly four fifths seen once. The sequenced material came from peripheral blood. The chain links TRBV19 to TRBJ2-5; 12 bases match TRBD2. The clonotype comes from a man aged 80 or over with acute or convalescent COVID-19. In DNA, the CDR3 is TGTGCCAGTAGTATCGGCTCTAGCGGGGGGGCTAGAGAGACCCAGTACTTC. It codes for CASSIGSSGGARETQYF.